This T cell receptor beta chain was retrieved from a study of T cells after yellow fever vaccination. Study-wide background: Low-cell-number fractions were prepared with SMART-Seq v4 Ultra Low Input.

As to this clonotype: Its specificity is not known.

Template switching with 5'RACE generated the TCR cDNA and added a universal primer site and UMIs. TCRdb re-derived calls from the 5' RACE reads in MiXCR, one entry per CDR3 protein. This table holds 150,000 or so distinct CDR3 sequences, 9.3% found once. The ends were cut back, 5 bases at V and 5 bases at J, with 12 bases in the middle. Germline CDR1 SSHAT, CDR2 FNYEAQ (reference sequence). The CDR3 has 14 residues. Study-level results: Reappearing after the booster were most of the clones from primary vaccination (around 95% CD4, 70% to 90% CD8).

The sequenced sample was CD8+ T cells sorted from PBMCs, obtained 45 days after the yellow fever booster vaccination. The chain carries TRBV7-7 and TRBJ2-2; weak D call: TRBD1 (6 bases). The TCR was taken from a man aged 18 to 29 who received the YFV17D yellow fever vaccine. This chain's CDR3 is CASSQSRGTGELFF. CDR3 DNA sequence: TGTGCCAGCAGCCAGTCCAGGGGAACCGGGGAGCTGTTTTTT. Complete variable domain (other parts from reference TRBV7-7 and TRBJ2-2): GAGVSQSPRYKVTKRGQDVTLRCDPISSHATLYWYQQALGQGPEFLTYFNYEAQPDKSGLPSDRFSAERPEGSISTLTIQRTEQRDSAMYRCASSQSRGTGELFFGEGSRLTVL.